Presented here are 26 T cell receptor beta chains from one specimen sequenced in a study of lymphopenia after photon versus proton radiotherapy. Here immunoSEQ multiplex PCR was the method, and the copy in TCRdb shows in-frame clones only, minus some. The table has 53,000 or so clones, around four fifths seen once. The sequencing used peripheral blood, collected from a patient treated with photon-based radiotherapy. The receptors come from a man aged 50 to 59 with gastric cancer.

The CDR3 reads CASSQVAGQGASEQYF. The CDR3 coding sequence is TGCGCCAGCAGCCAAGTGGCGGGACAGGGGGCGTCCGAGCAGTACTTC. The chain recombines TRBV4-1 with TRBJ2-7, with 12 bases that match TRBD1. The V and J ends lost 1 base and 6 bases, in that order; junction bases with no gene match: 7. Germline CDR1 reads MGHRA; CDR2 reads YSYEKL. The CDR3 contains 16 residues.

The chain uses TRBV5-4 and TRBJ2-3; D may correspond to TRBD1 or TRBD2 (5 bases each). Trimming pared 7 bases from V and 3 bases from J, leaving 18 bases between. CDR1 and CDR2 (germline): SGHNT, YYREEE (reference sequence). This CDR3 comprises 15 residues. CDR3 coding DNA: TGTGCCAGCCACCATGGGGGAACGAAGACAGATACGCAGTATTTT. This encodes CASHHGGTKTDTQYF.

The J gene is TRBJ2-7, the V gene TRBV29-1; TRBD2 is a possible D gene (7 bases). Germline V lookup: CDR1 SQVTM, CDR2 ANQGSEA. The CDR3 runs to 12 residues. Between the trimmed V and J ends, which lost 5 bases and 2 bases, there was a span of 10 bases. CDR3 sequence reads: CSVRGDTYEQYF. CDR3 nucleotide sequence: TGCAGCGTTCGGGGGGACACCTACGAGCAGTACTTC.

V usage is TRBV10-1 and J usage is TRBJ2-3; TRBD2 matches at 13 bases. The CDR3 consists of 16 residues. J was trimmed by 5 bases and V by 3 bases; bases with no gene match: 5. CDR1 is WNHNN and CDR2 is SYGVQD in the germline V gene (reference sequence). For the CDR3, the DNA is TGCGCCAGCAGTGAACCGAGGACTAGCGGGAGAGATACGCAGTATTTT. Its protein product is CASSEPRTSGRDTQYF.

There are a few counts of this clone. The chain has TRBV10-2 and TRBJ2-1; D gene unclear. The germline V and J ends were trimmed by 4 bases and 0 bases, with 10 bases remaining between them. CDR1 is WSHSY and CDR2 is SAAADI in the germline V gene. This CDR3 contains 15 residues. The CDR3 region is CASSGGTPSYNEQFF. The CDR3, as DNA: TGCGCCAGCAGTGGAGGCACACCCTCCTACAATGAGCAGTTCTTC.

This clone was seen once. CDR3 in DNA: TGCAGCGTTGGGGGGGGAGAAGAGACCCAGTACTTC. It encodes CSVGGGEETQYF. The chain joins TRBV29-1 to TRBJ2-5; 7 nucleotides agree with TRBD2. From germline, CDR1 is SQVTM and CDR2 ANQGSEA. This CDR3 is built from 12 residues. The V segment lost 4 bases and the J segment 3 bases; nucleotides outside the gene matches: 2.

This sequence joins TRBV7-2 and TRBJ2-2, with D possibly matching TRBD1 (5 bases). CDR1 SGHTA and CDR2 FQGNSA come from the germline V gene. The length of the CDR3 is 15 residues. With 5 bases removed from V and 9 bases from J, the gap between germline ends came to 19 bases. The CDR3 is CASSPYGGAGRELFF. The CDR3 DNA is TGTGCCAGCAGCCCTTATGGTGGGGCCGGAAGGGAGCTGTTTTTT.

The V gene is TRBV7-9, the J gene TRBJ2-4; TRBD1 might be the D (6 bases). Germline CDR1 reads SEHNR; CDR2 reads FQNEAQ (reference sequence). This CDR3 has 12 residues. Trimming took 2 bases from V and 9 from J, leaving 8 bases between them. The CDR3 protein is CASSLMGAIQYF. CDR3 coding DNA: TGTGCCAGCAGCTTAATGGGGGCCATTCAGTACTTC.

The chain employs TRBV11-2 and TRBJ2-1, with 13 bases lining up with TRBD2. The trim removed 0 bases at V and 0 bases at J, leaving 5 bases unmatched. The CDR3 is made up of 19 amino acids. Germline CDR1 is SGHAT and CDR2 is FQNNGV. CDR3 coding DNA: TGTGCCAGCAGCTTAGAGGGGACTAGCGGGATTAGCTCCTACAATGAGCAGTTCTTC. Protein product: CASSLEGTSGISSYNEQFF. The variable domain in full, completed from reference TRBV11-2 and TRBJ2-1, reads EAGVAQSPRYKIIEKRQSVAFWCNPISGHATLYWYQQILGQGPKLLIQFQNNGVVDDSQLPKDRFSAERLKGVDSTLKIQPAKLEDSAVYLCASSLEGTSGISSYNEQFFGPGTRLTVL.

The chain uses TRBV7-8 and TRBJ2-5; 8 positions agree with TRBD2. The ends lost 8 bases at V and 1 base at J; junction bases unmatched: 3. Germline CDR1 is SGHVS and CDR2 is FQNEAQ. The CDR3 covers 13 residues. The CDR3 spells CASGGRSQETQYF. The CDR3 coding sequence is TGTGCCAGCGGCGGGAGGTCCCAAGAGACCCAGTACTTC.

The CDR3 DNA is TGTGCCAGCAGCTTGGCCAGGCAGGGCTACACCTTC. It yields the protein CASSLARQGYTF. This sequence joins TRBV5-4 and TRBJ1-2, with D unresolved. V was clipped by 0 bases and J by 8 bases, with 8 bases between them. The CDR3 has 12 residues. Germline values: CDR1 SGHNT, CDR2 YYREEE (reference sequence).

The table lists this clone with a few counts. This chain uses TRBV6-5 with TRBJ2-1; D might be TRBD1 (6 bases). This CDR3 comprises 14 residues. Germline CDR1 MNHEY, CDR2 SVGAGI. V was trimmed by 4 bases and J by 4 bases, leaving 11 bases between them. The CDR3 protein is CASSSQGGYNEQFF. For the CDR3, the DNA is TGTGCCAGCAGTTCACAGGGCGGGTACAATGAGCAGTTCTTC.

The rearrangement joins TRBV5-1 to TRBJ2-5; D uncertain. Germline loops: CDR1 SGHRS, CDR2 YFSETQ. Trimming stripped 1 base from V and 4 bases from J, with 11 bases between. The CDR3 totals 14 residues. For the CDR3, the DNA is TGCGCCAGCAGCTTGAGGTCGGACGGAGAGACCCAGTACTTC. This translates into CASSLRSDGETQYF.

V is TRBV18 and J is TRBJ1-4; TRBD1 matches at 7 bases. The J segment lost 6 bases and the V segment lost 6 bases, leaving 13 bases of the junction unmatched. The germline V gene has CDR1 KGHSH and CDR2 LQKENI. The CDR3 is 16 amino acids. The CDR3 loop is CASSPGRQGLDEKLFF. The CDR3 nucleotides read TGTGCCAGCTCCCCGGGTCGACAGGGCCTTGATGAAAAACTGTTTTTT.

This clone was picked up one time. The CDR3 coding sequence is TGTGCCAGCTCACCGGCGATAAGCGGGATAGGGAATGAGCAGTTCTTC. Protein: CASSPAISGIGNEQFF. The V call is TRBV18, the J call TRBJ2-1; TRBD2 matches 7 bases. The germline V gene has CDR1 KGHSH and CDR2 LQKENI. CDR3 size: 16 residues. Trimming removed 3 bases from V and 7 bases from J; junction bases left unmatched: 12.

The J gene is TRBJ2-5, the V gene TRBV5-4; 8 bases agree with TRBD2. The CDR3 is 14 amino acids. Losses at the gene ends were 4 bases for V and 2 bases for J; bases not matched to a gene: 4. Germline lookup yields CDR1 SGHNT and CDR2 YYREEE (reference sequence). This CDR3 reads CASSRGGSQETQYF. In DNA form, the CDR3 reads TGTGCCAGCAGCCGGGGGGGGAGTCAAGAGACCCAGTACTTC.

The chain joins TRBV18 to TRBJ2-7; 8 nucleotides line up with TRBD1. Germline trimming cut 2 bases from V and 6 bases from J; bases unmatched to any gene: 6. The germline V gene has CDR1 KGHSH and CDR2 LQKENI. The CDR3 totals 14 residues. CDR3 amino acids: CASSPLDRGSEQYF. The CDR3 nucleotides read TGTGCCAGCTCACCATTAGACAGGGGTTCCGAGCAGTACTTC.

The chain combines TRBV11-2 with TRBJ2-1; D gene unclear. V was shortened by 2 bases and J by 3 bases, with 11 bases between the two germline ends. Germline V CDR1 and CDR2: SGHAT, FQNNGV. CDR3 length equals 15 residues. CDR3 coding DNA: TGTGCCAGCAGCTTACAGAACTCCTACTACAATGAGCAGTTCTTC. Translation: CASSLQNSYYNEQFF.

V usage is TRBV6-1 and J usage is TRBJ2-7; D may be TRBD2 (5 bases). With 5 bases removed from V and 7 bases from J, the gap between germline ends came to 12 bases. The CDR3 consists of 12 residues. Looked up from germline, CDR1 is MNHNS and CDR2 is SASEGT. CDR3 loop: CASSPGSWEQYF. In nucleotides, the CDR3 is TGTGCCAGCAGTCCGGGATCGTGGGAGCAGTACTTC.

This sequence joins TRBV27 and TRBJ1-5; D unclear. CDR1 is MNHEY, CDR2 SMNVEV, per germline (reference sequence). The V gene lost 6 bases and the J gene lost 4 bases, with 19 bases spanning the gap. The CDR3 has 16 amino acids. CDR3 in amino acids: CASSPQGRGPNQPQHF. CDR3 sequence (DNA): TGTGCCAGCAGCCCGCAAGGTCGAGGGCCTAATCAGCCCCAGCATTTT.

The chain combines TRBV7-6 with TRBJ2-7; 9 bases align to TRBD1. The V gene end was trimmed by 5 bases and the J gene end by 2 bases; junction bases not matched to a gene: 7. The CDR3 has 15 amino acids. Germline loops: CDR1 SGHVS, CDR2 FNYEAQ. The chain's CDR3 is CASSRGQGLTYEQYF. DNA of the CDR3: TGTGCCAGCAGCCGTGGACAGGGGTTAACCTACGAGCAGTACTTC.

Comments on this clone: One base separates it from a far larger clone, so it is likely a read error. The chain has TRBV7-8 and TRBJ1-2, with D unresolved. Trimming took off 1 base at V and 3 bases at J, with 3 bases between the two ends. There are 12 residues in the CDR3. CDR1 SGHVS and CDR2 FQNEAQ come from the germline V gene. For the CDR3, the DNA is TGTGCCAGCAGCTTAGAGTACTATGGCTACACCTTC. It encodes CASSLEYYGYTF.

The genes are TRBV2 and TRBJ1-3; 9 bases line up with TRBD1. Germline values: CDR1 SNHLY, CDR2 FYNNEI. V shed 3 bases and J 3 bases; nucleotides not matched to a gene: 6. CDR3 length: 16 amino acids. The CDR3 DNA reads as TGTGCCAGCAGTGACCCACAGGGGGCAATTGGAAACACCATATATTTT. This gives the protein CASSDPQGAIGNTIYF.

The chain has TRBV19 and TRBJ1-1; 8 nucleotides align to TRBD1. Germline V CDR1 and CDR2: LNHDA, SQIVND (reference sequence). CDR3 length: 13 amino acids. Unmatched junction bases numbered 3, after V lost 6 bases and J lost 3 bases. In DNA form, the CDR3 reads TGTGCCAGTAGAAAACAGGGGGACACTGAAGCTTTCTTT. It yields the protein CASRKQGDTEAFF.

The rearrangement links TRBV5-4 to TRBJ2-2; maybe TRBD2 (7 bases). The CDR3 is 16 residues long. The V and J ends lost 3 bases and 4 bases respectively, with 16 bases between them. CDR1 is SGHNT, CDR2 YYREEE, per germline (reference sequence). The CDR3 loop is CASSWGGRGGTGELFF. CDR3 DNA sequence: TGTGCCAGCAGCTGGGGGGGCAGGGGTGGCACCGGGGAGCTGTTTTTT.

The sample holds a few counts of this clone. Additional DNA sequences in this sample encode the identical CDR3. The V call is TRBV7-6, the J call TRBJ2-1; D is unclear. The CDR3 contains 13 residues. V lost 1 base, J lost 5 bases, and 6 bases lay in between. Germline V gene sequence: CDR1 SGHVS, CDR2 FNYEAQ. Written as DNA, the CDR3 is TGTGCCAGCAGCTTAGACATAAACAATGAGCAGTTCTTC. Its protein product is CASSLDINNEQFF.